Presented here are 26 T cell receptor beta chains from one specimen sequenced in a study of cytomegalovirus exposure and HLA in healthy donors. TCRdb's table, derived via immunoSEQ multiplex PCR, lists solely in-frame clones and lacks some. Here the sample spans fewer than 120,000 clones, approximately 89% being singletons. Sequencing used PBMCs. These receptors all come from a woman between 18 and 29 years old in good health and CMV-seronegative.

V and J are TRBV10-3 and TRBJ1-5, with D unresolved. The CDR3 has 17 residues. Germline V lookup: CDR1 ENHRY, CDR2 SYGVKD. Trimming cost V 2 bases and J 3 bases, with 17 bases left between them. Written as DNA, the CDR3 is TGTGCCATCAGTGAGGAAACAGACGCCACACACAATCAGCCCCAGCATTTT. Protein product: CAISEETDATHNQPQHF.

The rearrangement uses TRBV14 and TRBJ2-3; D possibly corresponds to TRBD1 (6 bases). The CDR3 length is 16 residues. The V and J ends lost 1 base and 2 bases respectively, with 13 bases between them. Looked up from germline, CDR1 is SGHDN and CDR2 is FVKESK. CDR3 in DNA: TGTGCCAGCAGCCAAGCGGCAGGGGACGTCACAGATACGCAGTATTTT. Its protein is CASSQAAGDVTDTQYF.

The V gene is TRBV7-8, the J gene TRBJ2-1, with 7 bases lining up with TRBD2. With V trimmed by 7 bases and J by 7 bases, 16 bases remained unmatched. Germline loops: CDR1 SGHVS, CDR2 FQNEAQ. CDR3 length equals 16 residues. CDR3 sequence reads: CASIYREGIGTNEQFF. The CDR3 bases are TGTGCCAGCATCTATAGGGAGGGGATCGGGACGAATGAGCAGTTCTTC.

DNA for the CDR3: TGTGCCAGCGCTAAGTACAATGAGCAGTTCTTC. The encoded protein is CASAKYNEQFF. The chain couples TRBV6-5 to TRBJ2-1; D gene uncertain. This CDR3 is built from 11 residues. The germline V gene has CDR1 MNHEY and CDR2 SVGAGI. V was trimmed by 8 bases and J by 4 bases, leaving 6 bases between them.

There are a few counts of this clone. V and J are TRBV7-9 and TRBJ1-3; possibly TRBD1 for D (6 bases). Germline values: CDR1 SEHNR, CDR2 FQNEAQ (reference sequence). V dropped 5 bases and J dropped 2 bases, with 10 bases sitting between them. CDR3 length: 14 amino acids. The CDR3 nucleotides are TGTGCCAGCAGCCCTACAGGGACTGGAAACACCATATATTTT. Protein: CASSPTGTGNTIYF.

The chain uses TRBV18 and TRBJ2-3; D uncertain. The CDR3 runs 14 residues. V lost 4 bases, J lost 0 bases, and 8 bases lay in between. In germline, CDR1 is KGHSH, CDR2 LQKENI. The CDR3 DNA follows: TGTGCCAGCTCACTCACAGCTAGCACAGATACGCAGTATTTT. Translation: CASSLTASTDTQYF.

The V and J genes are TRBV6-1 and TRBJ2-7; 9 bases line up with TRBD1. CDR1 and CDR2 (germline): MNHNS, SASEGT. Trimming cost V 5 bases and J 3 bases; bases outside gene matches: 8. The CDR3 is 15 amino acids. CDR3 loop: CASSTNRQGGYEQYF. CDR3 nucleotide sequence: TGTGCCAGCAGTACCAACAGACAGGGGGGCTACGAGCAGTACTTC.

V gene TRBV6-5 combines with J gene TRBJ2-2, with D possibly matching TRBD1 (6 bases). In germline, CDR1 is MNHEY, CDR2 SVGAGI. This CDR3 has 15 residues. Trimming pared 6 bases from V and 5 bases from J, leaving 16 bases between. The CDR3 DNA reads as TGTGCCAGCAGCCTGGGGGCGGGTACGACCGGGGAGCTGTTTTTT. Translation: CASSLGAGTTGELFF.

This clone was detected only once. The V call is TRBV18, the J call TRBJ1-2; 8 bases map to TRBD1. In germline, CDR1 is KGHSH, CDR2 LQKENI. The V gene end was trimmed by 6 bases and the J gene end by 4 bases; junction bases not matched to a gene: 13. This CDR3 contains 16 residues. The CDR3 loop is CASSLRTGSNPYGYTF. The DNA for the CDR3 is TGTGCCAGCTCTCTTAGGACAGGGTCTAACCCCTATGGCTACACCTTC. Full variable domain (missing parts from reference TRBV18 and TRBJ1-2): NAGVMQNPRHLVRRRGQEARLRCSPMKGHSHVYWYRQLPEEGLKFMVYLQKENIIDESGMPKERFSAEFPKEGPSILRIQQVVRGDSAAYFCASSLRTGSNPYGYTFGSGTRLTVV.

This chain's CDR3 is CASSNQEADEKLFF. CDR3 DNA sequence: TGTGCCAGCAGCAACCAGGAGGCGGACGAAAAACTGTTTTTT. The chain carries TRBV9 and TRBJ1-4; D unresolved. V was trimmed by 4 bases and J by 8 bases, leaving 15 bases between them. CDR1 and CDR2 from the germline V gene are SGDLS and YYNGEE. The CDR3 totals 14 residues.

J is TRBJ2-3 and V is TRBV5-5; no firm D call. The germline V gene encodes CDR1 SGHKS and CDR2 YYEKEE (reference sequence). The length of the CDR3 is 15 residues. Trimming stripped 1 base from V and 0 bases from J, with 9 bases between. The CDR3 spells CASSLSVPSTDTQYF. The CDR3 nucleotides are TGTGCCAGCAGCTTGTCTGTTCCTAGCACAGATACGCAGTATTTT.

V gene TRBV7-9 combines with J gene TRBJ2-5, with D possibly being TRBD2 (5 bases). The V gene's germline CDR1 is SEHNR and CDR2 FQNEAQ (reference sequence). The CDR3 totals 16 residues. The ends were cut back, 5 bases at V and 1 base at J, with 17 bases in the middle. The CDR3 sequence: CASSPSYRRSQETQYF. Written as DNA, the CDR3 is TGTGCCAGCAGCCCTAGCTACCGCCGCTCCCAAGAGACCCAGTACTTC.

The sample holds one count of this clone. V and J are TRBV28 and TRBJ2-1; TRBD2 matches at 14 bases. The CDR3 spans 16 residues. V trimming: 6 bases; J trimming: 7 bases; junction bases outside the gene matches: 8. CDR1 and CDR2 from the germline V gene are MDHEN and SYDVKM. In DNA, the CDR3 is TGTGCCAGCAGCCTCCTGACTAGCGGGGGGGCGAATGAGCAGTTCTTC. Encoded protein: CASSLLTSGGANEQFF.

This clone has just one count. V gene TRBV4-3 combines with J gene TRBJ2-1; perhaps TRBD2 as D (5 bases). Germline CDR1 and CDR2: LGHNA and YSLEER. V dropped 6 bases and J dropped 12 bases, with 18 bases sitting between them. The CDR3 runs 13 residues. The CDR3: CASRPKETTTQFF. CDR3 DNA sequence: TGCGCCAGCAGGCCAAAAGAGACTACTACGCAGTTCTTC.

CDR3 residues: CASSVEPHGSFGYTF. DNA for the CDR3: TGTGCCAGCAGCGTAGAACCCCACGGGAGTTTTGGCTACACCTTC. This sequence joins TRBV9 and TRBJ1-2; D is uncertain. The CDR3 runs 15 residues. The V gene's germline CDR1 is SGDLS and CDR2 YYNGEE. Trimming shortened V by 0 bases and J by 7 bases, and 16 bases separated the two germline ends. Complete variable domain (other parts from reference TRBV9 and TRBJ1-2): DSGVTQTPKHLITATGQRVTLRCSPRSGDLSVYWYQQSLDQGLQFLIQYYNGEERAKGNILERFSAQQFPDLHSELNLSSLELGDSALYFCASSVEPHGSFGYTFGSGTRLTVV.

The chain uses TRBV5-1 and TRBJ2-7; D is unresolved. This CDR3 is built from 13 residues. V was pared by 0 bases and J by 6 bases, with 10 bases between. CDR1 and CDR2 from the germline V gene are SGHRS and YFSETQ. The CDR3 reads CASSLAFPTEQYF. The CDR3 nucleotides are TGCGCCAGCAGCTTGGCCTTCCCTACCGAGCAGTACTTC.

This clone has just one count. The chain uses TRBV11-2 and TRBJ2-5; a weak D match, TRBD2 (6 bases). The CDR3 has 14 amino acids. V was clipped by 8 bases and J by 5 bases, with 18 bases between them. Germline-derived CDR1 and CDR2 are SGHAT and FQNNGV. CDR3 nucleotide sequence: TGTGCCAGCGCGGGACTGCTGGGGGTGGAGACCCAGTACTTC. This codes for CASAGLLGVETQYF.

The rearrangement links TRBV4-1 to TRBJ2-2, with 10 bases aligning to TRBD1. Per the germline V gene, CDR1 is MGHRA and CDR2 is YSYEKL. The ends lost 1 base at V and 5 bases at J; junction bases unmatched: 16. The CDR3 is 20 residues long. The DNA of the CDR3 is TGCGCCAGCAGCCAAGTTCTACCCCCGGACAGGGGGATTCGAACCGGGGAGCTGTTTTTT. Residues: CASSQVLPPDRGIRTGELFF.

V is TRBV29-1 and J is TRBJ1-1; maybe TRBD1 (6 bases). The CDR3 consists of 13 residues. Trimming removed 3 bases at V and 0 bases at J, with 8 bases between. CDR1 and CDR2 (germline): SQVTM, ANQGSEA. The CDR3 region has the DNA TGCAGCGTTGAGGGACACATGAACACTGAAGCTTTCTTT. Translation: CSVEGHMNTEAFF.

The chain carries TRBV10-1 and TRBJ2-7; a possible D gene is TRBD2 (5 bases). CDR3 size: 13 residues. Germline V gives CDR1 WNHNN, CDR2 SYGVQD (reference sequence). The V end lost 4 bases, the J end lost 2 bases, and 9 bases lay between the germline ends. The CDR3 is CASSVEGTYEQYF. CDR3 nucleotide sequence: TGCGCCAGCAGTGTCGAGGGCACCTACGAGCAGTACTTC.

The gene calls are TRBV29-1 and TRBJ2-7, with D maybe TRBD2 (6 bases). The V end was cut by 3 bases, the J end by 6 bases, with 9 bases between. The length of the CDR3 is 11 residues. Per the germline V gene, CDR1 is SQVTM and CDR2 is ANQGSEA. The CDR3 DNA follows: TGCAGCGTTGATATGGGGGGCGAGCAGTACTTC. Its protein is CSVDMGGEQYF.

CDR3: CSDSADKETQYF. CDR3 coding DNA: TGCAGCGATTCCGCGGACAAAGAGACCCAGTACTTC. The gene calls are TRBV29-1 and TRBJ2-5, with D possibly matching TRBD1 (5 bases). The CDR3 loop spans 12 amino acids. V was pared by 7 bases and J by 3 bases, with 12 bases between. Germline-derived CDR1 and CDR2 are SQVTM and ANQGSEA.

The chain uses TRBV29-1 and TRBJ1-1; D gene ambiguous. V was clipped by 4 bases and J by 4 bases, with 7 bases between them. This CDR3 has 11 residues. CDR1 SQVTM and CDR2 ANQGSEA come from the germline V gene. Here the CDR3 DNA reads TGCAGCGTTGTTGTAGCCACTGAAGCTTTCTTT. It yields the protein CSVVVATEAFF.

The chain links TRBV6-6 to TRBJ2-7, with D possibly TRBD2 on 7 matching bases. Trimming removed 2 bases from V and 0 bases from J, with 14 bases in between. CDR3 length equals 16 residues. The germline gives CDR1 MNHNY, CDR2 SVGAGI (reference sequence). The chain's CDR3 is CASSYPRGGASYEQYF. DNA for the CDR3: TGTGCCAGCAGTTACCCAAGGGGGGGGGCCTCCTACGAGCAGTACTTC.

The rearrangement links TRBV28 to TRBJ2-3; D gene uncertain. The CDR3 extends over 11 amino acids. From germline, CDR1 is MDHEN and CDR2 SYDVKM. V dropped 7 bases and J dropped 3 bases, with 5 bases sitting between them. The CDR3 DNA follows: TGTGCCAGCACCGTGACAGATACGCAGTATTTT. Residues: CASTVTDTQYF.

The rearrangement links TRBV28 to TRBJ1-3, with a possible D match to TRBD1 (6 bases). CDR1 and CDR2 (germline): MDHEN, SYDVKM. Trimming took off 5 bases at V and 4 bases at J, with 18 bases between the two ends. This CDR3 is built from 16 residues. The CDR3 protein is CASSESGTPRGNTIYF. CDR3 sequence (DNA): TGTGCCAGCAGTGAATCCGGGACACCGAGGGGAAACACCATATATTTT.